The 28 T cell receptor beta chains below all came from one sample that was sequenced in a study of OX40 agonist ivuxolimab in advanced cancers. Produced via immunoSEQ multiplex PCR; TCRdb's table is partial and in-frame only. The table has tens of thousands of clones, approximately 86% seen once. The starting material was CD4+ or CD8+ T cells sorted from blood, obtained in a trial of the OX40 agonist ivuxolimab. These receptors all come from an adult with an advanced solid tumor such as melanoma, head and neck, liver or kidney cancer.

J is TRBJ1-1 and V is TRBV28; D gene ambiguous. CDR1 is MDHEN and CDR2 is SYDVKM in the germline V gene. With 7 bases removed from V and 10 bases from J, the gap between germline ends came to 22 bases. CDR3 size: 14 residues. CDR3 region: CASIRTSQGYRAFF. The CDR3 DNA reads TGTGCCAGCATTCGTACTTCTCAAGGCTATCGAGCTTTCTTT.

The gene calls are TRBV5-6 and TRBJ2-5; TRBD1 matches at 7 bases. The J call may be incorrect, as the DNA end agrees better with TRBJ2-7. Germline V lookup: CDR1 SGHDT, CDR2 YYEEEE. The CDR3 has 16 residues. CDR3 protein: CASSPPKGAHSYEQYF. The CDR3 DNA follows: TGTGCCAGCAGCCCGCCTAAGGGGGCCCACTCCTACGAGCAGTACTTC.

This clone was seen more than once but under ten times. Other DNA sequences of this sample code for an identical CDR3. This sequence joins TRBV18 and TRBJ1-1, with unresolved D. Per germline, CDR1 KGHSH and CDR2 LQKENI. Trimming left V 2 bases short and J 5 bases short, with 3 bases between. The length of the CDR3 is 11 residues. CDR3 loop: CASSPGTEAFF. The DNA for the CDR3 is TGTGCCAGCTCACCAGGGACTGAAGCTTTCTTT.

The chain has TRBV4-1 and TRBJ2-7, with TRBD2 matching 10 bases. The CDR3 covers 14 residues. In germline, CDR1 is MGHRA, CDR2 YSYEKL. V trimming: 5 bases; J trimming: 7 bases; junction bases outside the gene matches: 8. The CDR3 region is CASSRSGRAEEQYF. The CDR3 DNA reads as TGCGCCAGCAGCAGAAGCGGGAGGGCGGAAGAGCAGTACTTC.

V is TRBV19 and J is TRBJ2-4; D unclear. The CDR3 runs 15 residues. The V end was cut by 3 bases, the J end by 3 bases, with 12 bases between. The germline V gene has CDR1 LNHDA and CDR2 SQIVND (reference sequence). The CDR3 DNA reads as TGTGCCAGTAGTATCCCCGGTATACTCAAAAACATTCAGTACTTC. Translation: CASSIPGILKNIQYF.

The chain has TRBV15 and TRBJ2-7; D not certain. Germline V gene lookup returns CDR1 LNHNV and CDR2 YYDKDF (reference sequence). The CDR3 has 13 amino acids. V was shortened by 3 bases and J by 7 bases, with 13 bases between the two germline ends. The CDR3 reads CATSSASGEEQYF. As DNA, the CDR3 is TGTGCCACCAGCAGTGCTTCGGGTGAGGAGCAGTACTTC. The whole variable domain, filled in from reference TRBV15 and TRBJ2-7, reads DAMVIQNPRYQVTQFGKPVTLSCSQTLNHNVMYWYQQKSSQAPKLLFHYYDKDFNNEADTPDNFQSRRPNTSFCFLDIRSPGLGDTAMYLCATSSASGEEQYFGPGTRLTVT.

The V gene is TRBV5-1, the J gene TRBJ2-5; TRBD2 agrees at 8 bases. The V gene end was trimmed by 1 base and the J gene end by 5 bases; junction bases not matched to a gene: 7. This CDR3 has 15 residues. Looked up from germline, CDR1 is SGHRS and CDR2 is YFSETQ. The CDR3 is CASSLNGGAEETQYF. CDR3 nucleotides: TGCGCCAGCAGCTTGAACGGGGGGGCGGAGGAGACCCAGTACTTC.

J is TRBJ2-7 and V is TRBV30; D might be TRBD2 (7 bases). CDR1 is GTSNPN and CDR2 is SVGIG in the germline V gene (reference sequence). The CDR3 is 15 amino acids. V gave up 3 bases and J gave up 5 bases, with 20 bases separating them. Here the CDR3 DNA reads TGTGCCTGGAGCCTAAGGGTAGGGGGGGTAAACGAGCAGTACTTC. This gives the protein CAWSLRVGGVNEQYF. Together with reference TRBV30 and TRBJ2-7, the CDR3 gives the full variable domain: SQTIHQWPATLVQPVGSPLSLECTVEGTSNPNLYWYRQAAGRGLQLLFYSVGIGQISSEVPQNLSASRPQDRQFILSSKKLLLSDSGFYLCAWSLRVGGVNEQYFGPGTRLTVT.

The rearrangement joins TRBV15 to TRBJ2-7; TRBD2 matches 8 bases. The CDR3 totals 17 residues. The germline V gene has CDR1 LNHNV and CDR2 YYDKDF (reference sequence). V shed 4 bases, J shed 3 bases, and the junction held 14 bases outside the gene matches. This CDR3 reads CATSKLGGSGTSYEQYF. CDR3 nucleotide sequence: TGTGCCACCAGCAAACTTGGCGGGTCGGGGACTAGCTACGAGCAGTACTTC.

The chain couples TRBV5-1 to TRBJ2-3; 10 nucleotides agree with TRBD1. The CDR3 sequence is 14 residues long. V was pared by 4 bases and J by 8 bases, with 7 bases of the junction left unmatched. CDR1 and CDR2 (germline): SGHRS, YFSETQ. The CDR3, as DNA: TGCGCCAGCAGCCTGGGGACAGGGGTCGGTACGCAGTATTTT. Protein sequence: CASSLGTGVGTQYF.

The chain is built from TRBV28 and TRBJ2-1; weak D call: TRBD2 (5 bases). CDR3 length: 14 residues. V lost 2 bases and J lost 4, with 9 bases in between. The germline CDR1 and CDR2 sequences are MDHEN and SYDVKM. The CDR3 sequence: CASSLPGKYNEQFF. CDR3 sequence (DNA): TGTGCCAGCAGTTTACCCGGGAAGTACAATGAGCAGTTCTTC.

The rearrangement joins TRBV19 to TRBJ1-2, with D unclear. Trimming removed 0 bases from V and 4 bases from J, with 6 bases in between. The CDR3 contains 13 residues. CDR1 LNHDA and CDR2 SQIVND come from the germline V gene (reference sequence). CDR3 nucleotide sequence: TGTGCCAGTAGTATAGAGATTGGCTATGGCTACACCTTC. Residues: CASSIEIGYGYTF.

This clone was found once. This chain connects TRBV21-1 to TRBJ1-3; the table's TRBD1 call for D was not verified on the DNA. TRBV21-1 is labeled a pseudogene. The CDR3 sequence is 16 residues long. The CDR3 coding sequence is TGTGCCAGCGCTGGGACAAAGGGGGACTCTGGAAACACCATATATTTT. Its protein product is CASAGTKGDSGNTIYF.

V gene TRBV9 combines with J gene TRBJ2-1, with 11 nucleotides matching TRBD2. This CDR3 has 15 amino acids. The V segment lost 0 bases and the J segment 6 bases; nucleotides outside the gene matches: 2. Germline CDR1 reads SGDLS; CDR2 reads YYNGEE. This chain's CDR3 is CASSVASGRSNEQFF. DNA of the CDR3: TGTGCCAGCAGCGTAGCTAGCGGGAGGAGCAATGAGCAGTTCTTC.

This rearrangement joins TRBV7-2 to TRBJ1-5; weak D call: TRBD1 (6 bases). The CDR3 is made up of 16 amino acids. Trimming took off 5 bases at V and 0 bases at J, with 14 bases between the two ends. Germline CDR1 SGHTA, CDR2 FQGNSA. The CDR3 DNA reads as TGTGCCAGCAGCCTACAGGGTCAAAATAGCAATCAGCCCCAGCATTTT. Translated: CASSLQGQNSNQPQHF.

This chain joins TRBV2 and TRBJ1-5; D possibly corresponds to TRBD1 (6 bases). Trimming took 7 bases from V and 11 from J, leaving 18 bases between them. CDR1 is SNHLY and CDR2 is FYNNEI in the germline V gene. CDR3 length: 13 amino acids. CDR3 loop: CASMDGGPQSQHF. CDR3 sequence (DNA): TGTGCCAGCATGGACGGGGGGCCCCAGTCCCAGCATTTT.

The chain joins TRBV4-3 to TRBJ2-2; D remains unclear. V dropped 0 bases and J dropped 4 bases, with 6 bases sitting between them. The CDR3 sequence is 14 residues long. The germline V gene has CDR1 LGHNA and CDR2 YSLEER. The chain's CDR3 is CASSQDWGTGELFF. The CDR3 coding sequence is TGCGCCAGCAGCCAAGACTGGGGCACCGGGGAGCTGTTTTTT.

The chain recombines TRBV6-1 with TRBJ1-4, with TRBD1 matching over 8 bases. V lost 6 bases and J lost 5; bases outside the gene matches: 8. Germline values: CDR1 MNHNS, CDR2 SASEGT. CDR3 size: 15 residues. This CDR3 reads CASRRGGTGNEKLFF. In DNA form, the CDR3 reads TGTGCCAGCAGGAGGGGGGGGACAGGAAATGAAAAACTGTTTTTT.

J is TRBJ2-7 and V is TRBV18; D unresolved. This CDR3 region has 12 residues. Germline CDR1 KGHSH, CDR2 LQKENI. The chain's CDR3 is CASSPPDGMSLV. For the CDR3, the DNA is TGTGCCAGCTCACCCCCGGACGGAATGTCCCTAGTC.

The rearrangement uses TRBV4-1 and TRBJ2-4; D is unresolved. CDR1 MGHRA and CDR2 YSYEKL come from the germline V gene. This CDR3 region has 14 residues. V was trimmed by 5 bases and J by 0 bases, leaving 8 bases between them. The CDR3 DNA reads TGCGCCAGCAGCAAACCACTAGCCAAAAACATTCAGTACTTC. As protein: CASSKPLAKNIQYF.

This chain links TRBV11-2 with TRBJ1-1; 8 positions agree with TRBD1. The germline CDR1 and CDR2 sequences are SGHAT and FQNNGV. Germline trimming cut 3 bases from V and 6 bases from J; bases unmatched to any gene: 9. This CDR3 has 15 amino acids. This CDR3 is CASSLTGESGAEAFF. CDR3 bases: TGTGCCAGCAGCTTGACAGGGGAATCGGGGGCTGAAGCTTTCTTT.

The CDR3 is CASRYRQGDNTEAFF. In DNA, the CDR3 is TGCGCCAGCAGGTACCGCCAGGGGGATAACACTGAAGCTTTCTTT. The chain has TRBV5-1 and TRBJ1-1; 7 bases are shared with TRBD1. V dropped 5 bases and J dropped 2; count of bases not matched to a gene: 9. There are 15 residues in the CDR3. Germline V gene sequence: CDR1 SGHRS, CDR2 YFSETQ.

This clone has only a few counts. CDR3 sequence: CASSLVGSRGQNHSPLHF. The DNA for the CDR3 is TGTGCCAGCAGCTTAGTGGGGTCGCGGGGCCAGAACCATTCACCCCTCCACTTT. The chain carries TRBV7-2 and TRBJ1-6; maybe TRBD1 (5 bases). Trimming cost V 1 base and J 8 bases, with 21 bases left between them. This CDR3 comprises 18 residues. Germline V gene lookup returns CDR1 SGHTA and CDR2 FQGNSA. The full variable domain, completed using reference TRBV7-2 and TRBJ1-6, is GAGVSQSPSNKVTEKGKDVELRCDPISGHTALYWYRQSLGQGLEFLIYFQGNSAPDKSGLPSDRFSAERTGGSVSTLTIQRTQQEDSAVYLCASSLVGSRGQNHSPLHFGNGTRLTVT.

The rearrangement joins TRBV7-9 to TRBJ2-1, with D possibly being TRBD2 (7 bases). Germline V gene sequence: CDR1 SEHNR, CDR2 FQNEAQ (reference sequence). This CDR3 region has 16 residues. Trimming took off 0 bases at V and 5 bases at J, with 14 bases between the two ends. The DNA for the CDR3 is TGTGCCAGCAGCTTAGCGACTGCGGGGGCAAACAATGAGCAGTTCTTC. This sequence encodes CASSLATAGANNEQFF.

The rearrangement uses TRBV5-1 and TRBJ2-3; tentatively, D is TRBD2 (6 bases). CDR3 length equals 16 residues. Germline V CDR1 and CDR2: SGHRS, YFSETQ. With 6 bases removed from V and 3 bases from J, the gap between germline ends came to 20 bases. The CDR3 DNA sequence: TGCGCCAGCACCCTCTCAGGGACTCTCCAGACAGATACGCAGTATTTT. Protein sequence: CASTLSGTLQTDTQYF.

The chain's CDR3 is CASSETGGPLTTEAFF. In nucleotides, the CDR3 is TGTGCCAGCAGCGAGACAGGGGGCCCCCTTACCACTGAAGCTTTCTTT. This sequence joins TRBV7-2 and TRBJ1-1; the match to TRBD1 covers 10 bases. CDR1 and CDR2 (germline): SGHTA, FQGNSA. Trimming at V came to 5 bases and at J to 4 bases, leaving 10 bases not matched to a gene. The CDR3 consists of 16 residues.

This chain connects TRBV10-3 to TRBJ2-1, with D possibly being TRBD2 (6 bases). This CDR3 is built from 14 residues. Germline CDR1 reads ENHRY; CDR2 reads SYGVKD. The V end lost 11 bases, the J end lost 0 bases, and 14 bases lay between the germline ends. CDR3 in DNA: TGTGCCTCCCGTCGGGACTCCTCCTACAATGAGCAGTTCTTC. Translated, it gives CASRRDSSYNEQFF.

The CDR3 nucleotides read TGCGCCAGCAGCCAAGATGGGCTAGCAGGCTCCTACAATGAGCAGTTCTTC. Its protein is CASSQDGLAGSYNEQFF. The rearrangement links TRBV4-1 to TRBJ2-1, with a possible D match to TRBD2 (5 bases). V gave up 0 bases and J gave up 0 bases, with 12 bases separating them. The CDR3 totals 17 residues. Germline values: CDR1 MGHRA, CDR2 YSYEKL.